The clone carrying this TCR delta chain was seen only a few times. Its antigen is still unknown. RNA was extracted from the cells and then reverse transcribed. Multiplex PCR used pooled V-gene forward primers and a constant-region reverse primer to amplify CDR3s. TCRdb reanalyzed the multiplex PCR reads using CATT. The sample holds 50,000 to 60,000 delta-chain clones, over 12% seen once. Per germline, CDR1 TSWWSYY and CDR2 QGS. This CDR3 has 18 amino acids. V lost 3 bases and J lost 1, with 21 bases in between. This entry is derived from a study of Vδ1+ human thymocytes. Notes on the study in general: Highly polyclonal TRG and TRD repertoires with Gaussian CDR3 length distributions appeared in thymus.

The chain employs TRDV1 and TRDJ1; D is possibly TRDD3 (6 bases). The clonotype was recovered from a girl under three years old who had congenital heart surgery. The sequencing sample was made of Vdelta1+ gamma-delta thymocytes from the thymus. The subset denotes: FACS-sorted CD3+ TCRalphabeta- TCRVdelta1+ TCRVdelta2- thymocytes. In DNA, the CDR3 is TGTGCTCTTGGGGAGCCCTCGTCCAGGTGGGGGGGCACCGATAAACTCATCTTT. As protein: CALGEPSSRWGGTDKLIF.